Here is one T cell receptor (beta chain) with its context. Its antigen is as yet unknown. CDR1 is MDHEN, CDR2 SYDVKM, per germline. CDR3 length: 12 amino acids. Trimming shortened V by 11 bases and J by 3 bases, and 14 bases separated the two germline ends. This entry is derived from a study of cytomegalovirus exposure and HLA in healthy donors. Points from the study as a whole: Previously analyzed data showed that most TCR beta V segments were productive at a frequency of about 87% or about 30%. The study recorded more than 150 TCR beta chains that were cytomegalovirus-associated. Presence/absence analyses took donor sequencing depth as roughly uniform.

Amplification used 60 Vbeta primers and 13 Jbeta primers. Profiling relied on immunoSEQ multiplex PCR, and the TCRdb table lists in-frame clones only, not all of them. The sample comprises about 110,000 clones, over 75% of which are singletons, and approximately 2.2% rests with the top ten. The sample taken for sequencing was PBMCs. This chain connects TRBV28 to TRBJ2-7, with TRBD1 as a possible D gene (5 bases). This TCR was recovered from a man aged 30 to 45 in good health and CMV-seronegative. CDR3 amino acids: CAGGPQGYEQYF. The CDR3 nucleotides are TGTGCCGGCGGTCCGCAGGGCTACGAGCAGTACTTC.